The 13 T cell receptor beta chains below were found in one sample sequenced in a study of immune heterogeneity within non-small cell lung tumors. The template consisted of bulk tumor genomic DNA, with 600 ng used per sample. Biopsies, several per primary tumor and spaced far apart, were collected during surgery. With untreated, newly diagnosed non-small cell lung cancer, the patients went on to undergo curative surgery. It was with 32 V and 13 J primers that multiplex PCR amplified TCR beta CDR3. TCRdb re-called the multiplex PCR reads with MiXCR, one entry per CDR3 protein. The data show some 11,000 distinct CDR3 sequences, almost 30% seen once. Sequencing was carried out using lung tumor tissue. These receptors were taken from a woman aged 45-65 years with non-small cell lung cancer.

The V and J genes are TRBV7-9 and TRBJ2-7; possible D gene TRBD2, 7 bases. Trimming took 4 bases from V and 5 from J, leaving 24 bases between them. Germline CDR1 SEHNR, CDR2 FQNEAQ (reference sequence). This CDR3 has 17 residues. The CDR3 DNA reads TGTGCCAGCAGCTCTCCCTCGGGGGGCAGTTCTAACCACGAGCAGTACTTC. This gives the protein CASSSPSGGSSNHEQYF.

Only a few counts were recorded for this clonotype. J is TRBJ2-3 and V is TRBV12-3 or TRBV12-4; D remains unclear. The CDR3 has 15 amino acids. Deletions cut 6 bases from V and 4 bases from J, with 17 bases between. Here the CDR3 reads CASSAGRNHADTQYF. The DNA of the CDR3 is TGTGCCAGCAGCGCAGGACGGAATCATGCAGATACGCAGTATTTT.

This clonotype was observed at least ten times. The genes are TRBV5-1 and TRBJ1-6; D call uncertain. V lost 5 bases, J lost 8 bases, and 20 bases lay in between. The CDR3 runs to 16 residues. Germline V gene data show CDR1 as SGHRS and CDR2 as YFSETQ. Written as DNA, the CDR3 is TGCGCCAGCAGTTCAGCCGGGCGACCGCTTGATTCACCCCTCCACTTT. It specifies CASSSAGRPLDSPLHF. Complete variable domain (other parts from reference TRBV5-1 and TRBJ1-6): KAGVTQTPRYLIKTRGQQVTLSCSPISGHRSVSWYQQTPGQGLQFLFEYFSETQRNKGNFPGRFSGRQFSNSRSEMNVSTLELGDSALYLCASSSAGRPLDSPLHFGNGTRLTVT.

There are a few counts of this clonotype. The rearrangement uses TRBV20-1 and TRBJ1-2, with no clear D. Germline CDR1 is DFQATT and CDR2 is SNEGSKA (reference sequence). Trimming pared 3 bases from V and 1 base from J, leaving 9 bases between. The CDR3 spans 13 residues. This chain's CDR3 is CSARLVRNYGYTF. The CDR3 DNA follows: TGCAGTGCTAGGCTCGTCCGTAACTATGGCTACACCTTC.

The V gene is TRBV10-3, the J gene TRBJ1-1; D call uncertain. Germline loops: CDR1 ENHRY, CDR2 SYGVKD. V lost 6 bases, J lost 0 bases, and 8 bases lay in between. CDR3 length: 13 amino acids. In DNA, the CDR3 is TGTGCCATCAGGGGTGGTATGAACACTGAAGCTTTCTTT. Its translation: CAIRGGMNTEAFF.

This clonotype was detected ten times or more. CDR3 loop: CASSISERYGYTF. Written as DNA, the CDR3 is TGTGCCAGTAGTATATCAGAGAGGTATGGCTACACCTTC. This chain links TRBV19 with TRBJ1-2, with D unclear. Trimming removed 2 bases from V and 5 bases from J, with 9 bases in between. This CDR3 is built from 13 residues. Germline V lookup: CDR1 LNHDA, CDR2 SQIVND (reference sequence).

Worth noting for this clonotype: With a much larger clone just one base away, this may be a read error. The V gene is TRBV12-3 or TRBV12-4, the J gene TRBJ1-2, with 9 positions matching TRBD1. The CDR3 is 15 residues long. CDR3 nucleotides: TGTCCCAGCAGTCCGTGGGACAGGGATAGCTATGGCTACACCTTC. It codes for CPSSPWDRDSYGYTF.

Only a few counts were recorded for this clonotype. V and J are TRBV9 and TRBJ1-3; maybe TRBD1 (5 bases). The CDR3 length is 14 residues. V was trimmed by 0 bases and J by 3 bases, leaving 7 bases between them. Germline V CDR1 and CDR2: SGDLS, YYNGEE. CDR3 DNA: TGTGCCAGCAGCGTAGCAGGGCTTGGAAACACCATATATTTT. It specifies CASSVAGLGNTIYF.

Remarks on this clonotype: A read error may explain this, as a much larger clone is one base away. The chain has TRBV28 and TRBJ1-2; unclear D gene. CDR1 and CDR2 (germline): MDHEN, SYDVKM. The CDR3 extends over 13 amino acids. CDR3 loop: CASSKMTRYCYTF. As DNA, the CDR3 is TGTGCCAGCAGTAAAATGACTCGCTATTGCTACACCTTC.

The chain employs TRBV5-1 and TRBJ1-4; 7 nucleotides match TRBD1. The CDR3 contains 16 residues. From germline, CDR1 is SGHRS and CDR2 YFSETQ. J was trimmed by 4 bases and V by 3 bases; bases with no gene match: 9. DNA for the CDR3: TGCGCCAGCAGCTCCTACGGGGACAGAAATAATGAAAAACTGTTTTTT. Its protein product is CASSSYGDRNNEKLFF.

This clonotype has a count of ten or more. V gene TRBV19 combines with J gene TRBJ1-2, with 7 positions matching TRBD1. This CDR3 region has 16 residues. V lost 3 bases and J lost 3; bases outside the gene matches: 10. Germline V gene sequence: CDR1 LNHDA, CDR2 SQIVND (reference sequence). This CDR3 reads CASSITPKTGHYGYTF. The CDR3 DNA is TGTGCCAGTAGTATTACCCCAAAGACAGGGCACTATGGCTACACCTTC.

Many counts were recorded for this clonotype. The chain is built from TRBV19 and TRBJ2-3; TRBD1 matches 9 bases. The V segment lost 10 bases and the J segment 1 base; nucleotides outside the gene matches: 6. Germline loops: CDR1 LNHDA, CDR2 SQIVND (reference sequence). The CDR3 loop spans 14 amino acids. In DNA, the CDR3 is TGTGCCATTGGGACAGGGTACGGCACAGATACGCAGTATTTT. It yields the protein CAIGTGYGTDTQYF.

This clonotype was seen just once. Given the absence of the conserved phenylalanine or tryptophan at the CDR3 end, a read error is likely. The chain carries TRBV3-1 and TRBJ2-1, with 7 bases fitting TRBD2. Trimming cost V 0 bases and J 4 bases; bases outside gene matches: 6. Germline loops: CDR1 LGHDT, CDR2 YNNKEL (reference sequence). This CDR3 spans 16 amino acids. In nucleotides, the CDR3 is TGTGCCAGCAGCCAAGATCCACTAGCGAGGTACAATGAGCAGTTCTTA. Translation: CASSQDPLARYNEQFL.